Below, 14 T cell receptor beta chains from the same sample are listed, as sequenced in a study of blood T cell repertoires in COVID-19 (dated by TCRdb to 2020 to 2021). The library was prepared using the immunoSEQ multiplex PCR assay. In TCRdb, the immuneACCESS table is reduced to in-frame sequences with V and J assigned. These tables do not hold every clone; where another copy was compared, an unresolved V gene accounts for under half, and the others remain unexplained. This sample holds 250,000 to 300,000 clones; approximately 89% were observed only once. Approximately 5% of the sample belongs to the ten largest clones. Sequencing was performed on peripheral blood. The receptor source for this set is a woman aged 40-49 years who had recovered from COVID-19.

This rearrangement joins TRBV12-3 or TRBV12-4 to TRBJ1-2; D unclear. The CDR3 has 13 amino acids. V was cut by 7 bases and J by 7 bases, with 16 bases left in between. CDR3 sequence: CASKAEVGSGYTF. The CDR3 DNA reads TGTGCCAGCAAAGCAGAAGTCGGGAGTGGCTACACCTTC.

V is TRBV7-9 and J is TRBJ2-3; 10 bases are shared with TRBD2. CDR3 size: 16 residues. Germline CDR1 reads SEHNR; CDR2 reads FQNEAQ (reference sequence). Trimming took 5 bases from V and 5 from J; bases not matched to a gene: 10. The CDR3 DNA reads TGTGCCAGCAGCCCCATTCGGACTAGCGGAGGAGATACGCAGTATTTT. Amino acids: CASSPIRTSGGDTQYF.

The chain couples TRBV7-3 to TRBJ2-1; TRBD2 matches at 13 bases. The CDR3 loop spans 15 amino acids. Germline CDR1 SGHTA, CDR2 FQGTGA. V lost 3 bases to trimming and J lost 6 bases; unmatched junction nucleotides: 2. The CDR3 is CASSLTSGGINEQFF. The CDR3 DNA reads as TGTGCCAGCAGCTTGACTAGCGGGGGGATCAATGAGCAGTTCTTC.

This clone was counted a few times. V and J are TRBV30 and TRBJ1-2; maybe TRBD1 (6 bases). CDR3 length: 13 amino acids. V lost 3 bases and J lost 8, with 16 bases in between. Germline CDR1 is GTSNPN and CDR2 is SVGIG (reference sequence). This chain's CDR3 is CAWSRGGGKGYTF. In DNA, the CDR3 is TGTGCCTGGAGCAGGGGCGGGGGTAAAGGCTACACCTTC.

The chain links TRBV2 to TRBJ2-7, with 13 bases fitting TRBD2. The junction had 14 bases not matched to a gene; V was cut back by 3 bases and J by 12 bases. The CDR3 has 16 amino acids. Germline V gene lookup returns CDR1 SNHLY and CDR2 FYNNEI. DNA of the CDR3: TGTGCCAGCAGTGAGGCCTCGGGACTAGCGGGACCTCGAGGGTACTTC. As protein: CASSEASGLAGPRGYF.

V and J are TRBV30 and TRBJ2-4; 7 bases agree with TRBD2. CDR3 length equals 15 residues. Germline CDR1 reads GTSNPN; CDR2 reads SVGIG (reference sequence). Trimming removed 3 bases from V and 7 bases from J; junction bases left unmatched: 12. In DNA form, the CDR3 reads TGTGCCTGGAGCCCCCTCCCTCGCGGGGGTAACATTCAGTACTTC. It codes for CAWSPLPRGGNIQYF.

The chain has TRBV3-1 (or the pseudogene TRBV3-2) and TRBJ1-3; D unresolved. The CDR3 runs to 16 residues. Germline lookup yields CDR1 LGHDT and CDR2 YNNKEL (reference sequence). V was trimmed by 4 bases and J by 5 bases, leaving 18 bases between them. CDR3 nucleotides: TGTGCCAGCAGCCCTACTCCGTACAGAAGAAGAAACACCATATATTTT. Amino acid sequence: CASSPTPYRRRNTIYF.

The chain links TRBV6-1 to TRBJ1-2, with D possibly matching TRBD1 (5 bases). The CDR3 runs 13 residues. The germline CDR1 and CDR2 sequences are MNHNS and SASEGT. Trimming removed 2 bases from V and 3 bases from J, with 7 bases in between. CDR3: CASSELQDYGYTF. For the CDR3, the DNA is TGTGCCAGCAGTGAACTACAGGACTATGGCTACACCTTC.

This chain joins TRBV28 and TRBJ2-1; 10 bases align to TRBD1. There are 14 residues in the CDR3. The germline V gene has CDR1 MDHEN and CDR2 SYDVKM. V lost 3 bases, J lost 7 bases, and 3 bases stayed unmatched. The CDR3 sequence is CASSLGQGRNEQFF. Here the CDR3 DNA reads TGTGCCAGCAGTTTGGGACAGGGGAGGAATGAGCAGTTCTTC.

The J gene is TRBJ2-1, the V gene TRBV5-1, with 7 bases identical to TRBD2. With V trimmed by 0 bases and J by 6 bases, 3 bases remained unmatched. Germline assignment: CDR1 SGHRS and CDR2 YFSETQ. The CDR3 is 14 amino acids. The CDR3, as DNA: TGCGCCAGCAGCTTGGGACTAGCAGGCAATGAGCAGTTCTTC. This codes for CASSLGLAGNEQFF.

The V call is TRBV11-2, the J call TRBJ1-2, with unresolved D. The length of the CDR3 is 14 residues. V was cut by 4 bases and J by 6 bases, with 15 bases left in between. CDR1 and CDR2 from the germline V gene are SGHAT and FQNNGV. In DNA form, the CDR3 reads TGTGCCAGCAGCTCCGGTCCTCTAGGCGATGGCTACACCTTC. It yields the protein CASSSGPLGDGYTF.

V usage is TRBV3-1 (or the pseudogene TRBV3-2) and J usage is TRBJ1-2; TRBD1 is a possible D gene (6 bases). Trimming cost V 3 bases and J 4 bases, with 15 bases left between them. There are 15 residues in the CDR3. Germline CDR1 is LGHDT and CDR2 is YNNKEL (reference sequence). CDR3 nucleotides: TGTGCCAGCAGCCACGCGTTAGGGGGGGGCTATGGCTACACCTTC. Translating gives CASSHALGGGYGYTF.

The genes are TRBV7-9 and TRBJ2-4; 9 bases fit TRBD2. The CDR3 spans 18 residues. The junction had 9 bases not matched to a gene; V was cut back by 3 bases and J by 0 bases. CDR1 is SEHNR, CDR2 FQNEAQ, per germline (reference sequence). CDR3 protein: CASSFLLAGSLAKNIQYF. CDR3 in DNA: TGTGCCAGCAGCTTTCTACTAGCGGGCTCACTAGCCAAAAACATTCAGTACTTC. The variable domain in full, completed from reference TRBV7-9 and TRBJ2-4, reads DTGVSQNPRHKITKRGQNVTFRCDPISEHNRLYWYRQTLGQGPEFLTYFQNEAQLEKSRLLSDRFSAERPKGSFSTLEIQRTEQGDSAMYLCASSFLLAGSLAKNIQYFGAGTRLSVL.

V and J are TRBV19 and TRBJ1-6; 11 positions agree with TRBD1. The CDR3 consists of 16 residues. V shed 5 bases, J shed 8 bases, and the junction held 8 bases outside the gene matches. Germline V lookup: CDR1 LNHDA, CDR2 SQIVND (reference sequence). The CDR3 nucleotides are TGTGCCAGTAGTGTCACGGACAGGGGGCGAGATTCACCCCTCCACTTT. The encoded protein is CASSVTDRGRDSPLHF. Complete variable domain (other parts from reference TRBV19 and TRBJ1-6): DGGITQSPKYLFRKEGQNVTLSCEQNLNHDAMYWYRQDPGQGLRLIYYSQIVNDFQKGDIAEGYSVSREKKESFPLTVTSAQKNPTAFYLCASSVTDRGRDSPLHFGNGTRLTVT.